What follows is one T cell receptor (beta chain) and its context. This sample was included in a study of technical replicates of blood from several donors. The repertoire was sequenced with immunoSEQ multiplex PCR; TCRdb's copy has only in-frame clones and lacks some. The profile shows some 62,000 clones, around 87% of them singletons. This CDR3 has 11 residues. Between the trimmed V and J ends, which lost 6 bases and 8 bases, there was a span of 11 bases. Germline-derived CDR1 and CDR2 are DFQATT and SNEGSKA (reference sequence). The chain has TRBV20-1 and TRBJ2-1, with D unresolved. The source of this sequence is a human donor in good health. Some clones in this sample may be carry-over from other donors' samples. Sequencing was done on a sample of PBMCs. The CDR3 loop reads CSANFRDEQFF. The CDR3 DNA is TGCAGTGCCAATTTCCGGGATGAGCAGTTCTTC.